The 29 T cell receptor beta chains reported below all come from one sample, sequenced in a study of identical twins. MiXCR, applied by TCRdb to the 5' RACE reads, yields one record per CDR3 protein. The table records some 790,000 distinct CDR3 sequences, about 20% of them present only once. This same sample was also taken into another study, of T cells expressing NK-cell markers.

The sample taken for sequencing was PBMCs. The origin of the receptors is a woman between 18 and 29 years old in good health.

The rearrangement uses TRBV5-4 and TRBJ2-5; 11 positions match TRBD2. V dropped 1 base and J dropped 1; count of bases not matched to a gene: 6. Germline CDR1 and CDR2: SGHNT and YYREEE (reference sequence). This CDR3 is 17 amino acids long. The CDR3 region is CASSLSPGLAAQETQYF. The CDR3 nucleotides are TGTGCCAGCAGCTTGTCGCCGGGACTAGCGGCCCAAGAGACCCAGTACTTC.

A few counts support this clonotype. The chain couples TRBV29-1 to TRBJ2-7, with D perhaps matching TRBD2 (5 bases). V was shortened by 3 bases and J by 5 bases, with 11 bases between the two germline ends. The CDR3 sequence is 12 residues long. Germline loops: CDR1 SQVTM, CDR2 ANQGSEA. The CDR3 loop is CSVDGMRDEQYF. The CDR3 bases are TGCAGCGTTGACGGGATGAGAGACGAGCAGTACTTC.

The V call is TRBV6-5, the J call TRBJ2-6, with 8 nucleotides matching TRBD1. Germline CDR1 is MNHEY and CDR2 is SVGAGI. The CDR3 runs 18 residues. Unmatched junction bases numbered 7, after V lost 2 bases and J lost 1 base. The CDR3 DNA is TGTGCCAGCAGTTACGGGACAGGCATGCCATCTGGGGCCAACGTCCTGACTTTC. Encoded protein: CASSYGTGMPSGANVLTF.

This sequence joins TRBV5-1 and TRBJ2-5; D is unclear. The CDR3 is 13 amino acids. V lost 4 bases and J lost 5, with 12 bases in between. Germline lookup yields CDR1 SGHRS and CDR2 YFSETQ. The CDR3 coding sequence is TGCGCCAGCAGCCCGTACCATTCGGAGACCCAGTACTTC. Its translation: CASSPYHSETQYF. Combining the CDR3 with reference TRBV5-1 and TRBJ2-5 gives the whole variable domain KAGVTQTPRYLIKTRGQQVTLSCSPISGHRSVSWYQQTPGQGLQFLFEYFSETQRNKGNFPGRFSGRQFSNSRSEMNVSTLELGDSALYLCASSPYHSETQYFGPGTRLLVL.

The sample holds one count of this clonotype. The gene calls are TRBV27 and TRBJ2-7; possible D gene TRBD1, 5 bases. The CDR3 loop spans 13 amino acids. Germline V CDR1 and CDR2: MNHEY, SMNVEV (reference sequence). Trimming pared 0 bases from V and 7 bases from J, leaving 10 bases between. The DNA of the CDR3 is TGTGCCAGCAGTTTATCAGGGGTGAGGGAGCAGTACTTC. It encodes CASSLSGVREQYF.

This clonotype was seen repeatedly, ten times or more. The chain carries TRBV11-2 and TRBJ1-1; maybe TRBD1 (6 bases). Per the germline V gene, CDR1 is SGHAT and CDR2 is FQNNGV. The CDR3 has 16 amino acids. Between the trimmed V and J ends, which lost 7 bases and 5 bases, there was a span of 23 bases. The CDR3 reads CASMRGAGEVRTEAFF. The CDR3 nucleotides are TGTGCCAGCATGCGGGGAGCAGGGGAAGTCCGGACTGAAGCTTTCTTT.

This chain joins TRBV20-1 and TRBJ2-7; a weak D match, TRBD2 (5 bases). The CDR3 is made up of 14 amino acids. Germline values: CDR1 DFQATT, CDR2 SNEGSKA (reference sequence). V was clipped by 3 bases and J by 6 bases, with 18 bases between them. CDR3 DNA: TGCAGTGCTAGTCCCATCGGCGAGGGCGGCGAGCAGTACTTC. This encodes CSASPIGEGGEQYF.

The rearrangement uses TRBV5-5 and TRBJ2-1; D call uncertain. Looked up from germline, CDR1 is SGHKS and CDR2 is YYEKEE (reference sequence). CDR3 size: 11 residues. The V gene lost 6 bases and the J gene lost 15 bases, with 16 bases spanning the gap. CDR3 residues: CASTDEVSGFF. CDR3 DNA: TGTGCCAGCACTGATGAGGTTTCCGGGTTCTTC.

This clonotype was observed a few times. This chain connects TRBV29-1 to TRBJ2-1, with 8 bases identical to TRBD1. V trimming: 7 bases; J trimming: 8 bases; junction bases outside the gene matches: 7. Germline lookup yields CDR1 SQVTM and CDR2 ANQGSEA. CDR3 size: 12 residues. As DNA, the CDR3 is TGCAGCGCGCAGGGGGCTATGTATGAGCAGTTCTTC. The encoded protein is CSAQGAMYEQFF.

The chain joins TRBV27 to TRBJ2-2; either TRBD1 or TRBD2 may fit D (5 bases each). Deletions cut 5 bases from V and 6 bases from J, with 16 bases between. Germline CDR1 and CDR2: MNHEY and SMNVEV (reference sequence). The CDR3 spans 15 residues. The CDR3 is CASSPGRGVPGELFF. The DNA of the CDR3 is TGTGCCAGCAGTCCCGGAAGGGGAGTCCCCGGGGAGCTGTTTTTT.

The chain couples TRBV6-1 to TRBJ2-1; weak D call: TRBD2 (6 bases). Germline V gene sequence: CDR1 MNHNS, CDR2 SASEGT. The CDR3 covers 15 residues. V lost 5 bases, J lost 10 bases, and 21 bases lay in between. The chain's CDR3 is CASSPATSRNVEQFF. The CDR3 DNA is TGTGCCAGCAGTCCAGCGACTAGTCGCAATGTAGAGCAGTTCTTC.

The gene calls are TRBV4-3 and TRBJ1-2; D uncertain. The V end was cut by 4 bases, the J end by 2 bases, with 8 bases between. There are 13 residues in the CDR3. CDR1 is LGHNA and CDR2 is YSLEER in the germline V gene. CDR3 sequence reads: CASSRLENYGYTF. The CDR3 bases are TGCGCCAGCAGCCGCCTAGAGAACTATGGCTACACCTTC.

The CDR3: CASSFSAGGRDNEQFF. The CDR3 DNA reads as TGTGCCAGCAGCTTTTCGGCGGGGGGTAGGGACAATGAGCAGTTCTTC. This chain links TRBV11-2 with TRBJ2-1; 8 positions match TRBD2. This CDR3 has 16 amino acids. CDR1 is SGHAT, CDR2 FQNNGV, per germline. Losses at the gene ends were 3 bases for V and 5 bases for J; bases not matched to a gene: 9.

DNA of the CDR3: TGTGCCAGCAGCCCAGGGGGCGCGGGTGGCTACACCTTC. Protein product: CASSPGGAGGYTF. This rearrangement joins TRBV7-9 to TRBJ1-2; 8 bases fit TRBD1. The CDR3 runs to 13 residues. Losses at the gene ends were 5 bases for V and 7 bases for J; bases not matched to a gene: 6. Germline CDR1 and CDR2: SEHNR and FQNEAQ (reference sequence).

This rearrangement joins TRBV20-1 to TRBJ1-4; D is unresolved. The CDR3 runs to 10 residues. The V end was cut by 3 bases, the J end by 7 bases, with 3 bases between. CDR1 and CDR2 from the germline V gene are DFQATT and SNEGSKA (reference sequence). The DNA of the CDR3 is TGCAGTGCTAGTGGTGAAAAACTGTTTTTT. It encodes CSASGEKLFF.

This clonotype has more than one count but fewer than ten. The V call is TRBV18, the J call TRBJ1-1; maybe TRBD1 (5 bases). Deletions cut 4 bases from V and 6 bases from J, with 18 bases between. This CDR3 comprises 15 residues. Germline V lookup: CDR1 KGHSH, CDR2 LQKENI. The CDR3 protein is CASSLTEGRPAEAFF. CDR3 nucleotide sequence: TGTGCCAGCTCACTTACAGAGGGGCGCCCGGCTGAAGCTTTCTTT.

The chain has TRBV29-1 and TRBJ2-5; D unclear. The V end was cut by 4 bases, the J end by 1 base, with 4 bases between. The CDR3 sequence is 11 residues long. The V gene's germline CDR1 is SQVTM and CDR2 ANQGSEA. CDR3 DNA sequence: TGCAGCGTTGGCAGCCAAGAGACCCAGTACTTC. This gives the protein CSVGSQETQYF.

The chain has TRBV29-1 and TRBJ2-3, with a tentative D call TRBD2 (5 bases). V was shortened by 6 bases and J by 5 bases, with 12 bases between the two germline ends. This CDR3 is built from 12 residues. CDR1 is SQVTM, CDR2 ANQGSEA, per germline. The DNA of the CDR3 is TGCAGCGTCCCGGGGAAGCTAGATACGCAGTATTTT. This encodes CSVPGKLDTQYF.

The chain couples TRBV11-1 to TRBJ2-3, with 10 bases fitting TRBD2. Trimming removed 5 bases from V and 0 bases from J; junction bases left unmatched: 14. The CDR3 is 19 residues long. The germline V gene encodes CDR1 SGHAT and CDR2 FQDESV (reference sequence). In DNA form, the CDR3 reads TGTGCCAGCAGCCCAGCCCCTAGCGGGAGCGAAACTAGCACAGATACGCAGTATTTT. This gives the protein CASSPAPSGSETSTDTQYF. The full variable domain, in which reference TRBV11-1 and TRBJ2-3 provide the parts outside the CDR3, is EAEVAQSPRYKITEKSQAVAFWCDPISGHATLYWYRQILGQGPELLVQFQDESVVDDSQLPKDRFSAERLKGVDSTLKIQPAELGDSAMYLCASSPAPSGSETSTDTQYFGPGTRLTVL.

J is TRBJ2-5 and V is TRBV6-5; possible D gene TRBD1, 5 bases. With 2 bases removed from V and 1 base from J, the gap between germline ends came to 11 bases. CDR3 size: 15 residues. Germline assignment: CDR1 MNHEY and CDR2 SVGAGI. The CDR3 DNA reads TGTGCCAGCAGTTACGGGCTGGGGCCCCAAGAGACCCAGTACTTC. Translating it yields CASSYGLGPQETQYF.

The chain has TRBV10-3 and TRBJ1-2, with D possibly being TRBD1 (5 bases). Trimming cost V 10 bases and J 4 bases, with 10 bases left between them. CDR1 ENHRY and CDR2 SYGVKD come from the germline V gene. This CDR3 is built from 11 residues. The CDR3 DNA is TGTGCCACCGGGACCCCCTATGGCTACACCTTC. It codes for CATGTPYGYTF.

The V and J genes are TRBV10-2 and TRBJ2-5; no reliable D call. CDR1 WSHSY and CDR2 SAAADI come from the germline V gene. V lost 3 bases and J lost 1, with 6 bases in between. The CDR3 has 13 residues. As DNA, the CDR3 is TGCGCCAGCAGTGAATCAGTCCAAGAGACCCAGTACTTC. Protein sequence: CASSESVQETQYF.

The J gene is TRBJ2-7, the V gene TRBV7-2, with D perhaps matching TRBD2 (6 bases). CDR1 is SGHTA, CDR2 FQGNSA, per germline. The germline V and J ends were trimmed by 5 bases and 6 bases, with 14 bases remaining between them. The CDR3 is made up of 13 amino acids. The CDR3: CASSPVGGFEQYF. In DNA form, the CDR3 reads TGTGCCAGCAGCCCCGTGGGAGGTTTCGAGCAGTACTTC.

This chain connects TRBV5-6 to TRBJ2-2; D could derive from TRBD1 or TRBD2 (5 bases each). This CDR3 region has 13 residues. Looked up from germline, CDR1 is SGHDT and CDR2 is YYEEEE. Trimming stripped 7 bases from V and 4 bases from J, with 11 bases between. In DNA, the CDR3 is TGTGCCAGCGGGCGTGGGGGCACCGGGGAGCTGTTTTTT. It yields the protein CASGRGGTGELFF.

The rearrangement joins TRBV20-1 to TRBJ1-2; the D gene is possibly TRBD1 (6 bases). V was cut by 0 bases and J by 0 bases, with 20 bases left in between. Germline CDR1 is DFQATT and CDR2 is SNEGSKA (reference sequence). The CDR3 is made up of 18 amino acids. CDR3 protein: CSARDTSVDSRSNYGYTF. The CDR3 bases are TGCAGTGCTAGAGACACAAGCGTGGACAGCCGTTCTAACTATGGCTACACCTTC.

This clonotype was detected a few times. The rearrangement links TRBV20-1 to TRBJ1-1; the D is unclear. The V gene's germline CDR1 is DFQATT and CDR2 SNEGSKA (reference sequence). Trimming cost V 6 bases and J 5 bases, with 13 bases left between them. CDR3 length: 12 residues. The CDR3 region is CSALSGKTEAFF. CDR3 sequence (DNA): TGCAGTGCCCTCTCTGGGAAGACTGAAGCTTTCTTT.

This clonotype was counted a few times. The chain recombines TRBV20-1 with TRBJ2-1; D is perhaps TRBD2 (6 bases). The V gene's germline CDR1 is DFQATT and CDR2 SNEGSKA (reference sequence). The CDR3 consists of 14 residues. Trimming took off 1 base at V and 7 bases at J, with 14 bases between the two ends. This CDR3 is CSARGLGLLNEQFF. For the CDR3, the DNA is TGCAGTGCTAGAGGACTAGGACTCCTGAATGAGCAGTTCTTC.

The table lists this clonotype with many counts. The V gene is TRBV6-5, the J gene TRBJ2-2; no firm D call. Trimming cost V 6 bases and J 1 base, with 3 bases left between them. Germline V gene sequence: CDR1 MNHEY, CDR2 SVGAGI. CDR3 length: 12 amino acids. CDR3 amino acids: CASSRNTGELFF. As DNA, the CDR3 is TGTGCCAGCAGCAGGAACACCGGGGAGCTGTTTTTT.

This clonotype has more than one count but fewer than ten. The genes are TRBV20-1 and TRBJ1-2; 8 bases line up with TRBD1. V dropped 6 bases and J dropped 8; count of bases not matched to a gene: 11. This CDR3 is 13 amino acids long. In germline, CDR1 is DFQATT, CDR2 SNEGSKA (reference sequence). The CDR3 DNA reads TGCAGTGCGCGGACAGGGTATACGGGGGGCTACACCTTC. Protein: CSARTGYTGGYTF.